The next 11 T cell receptor beta chains were all read from a single sample in a study of blood T cell repertoires in COVID-19. Assay used: immunoSEQ multiplex PCR; TCRdb lists only in-frame clones, some missing. The sample holds 250,000 to 300,000 clones; approximately 90% are singletons and the top ten take 2% to 2.5%. Sample: peripheral blood. All receptors come from a woman in her twenties or thirties with COVID-19, enrolled during active disease.

The chain uses TRBV19 and TRBJ1-2; possible D gene TRBD1, 6 bases. CDR1 and CDR2 from the germline V gene are LNHDA and SQIVND (reference sequence). The CDR3 has 13 residues. Trimming cost V 5 bases and J 8 bases, with 15 bases left between them. The CDR3 sequence is CASSGPNRAGYTF. CDR3 sequence (DNA): TGTGCCAGTAGTGGTCCAAACAGGGCCGGCTACACCTTC.

CDR3 amino acids: CASSLALAGGSDTQYF. The DNA of the CDR3 is TGTGCCAGCAGCCTCGCACTAGCGGGAGGCTCAGATACGCAGTATTTT. V gene TRBV3-1 (or the pseudogene TRBV3-2) combines with J gene TRBJ2-3; 12 bases are shared with TRBD2. The CDR3 has 16 residues. Unmatched junction bases numbered 6, after V lost 4 bases and J lost 4 bases. CDR1 and CDR2 (germline): LGHDT, YNNKEL (reference sequence).

V is TRBV28 and J is TRBJ1-4; the match to TRBD1 covers 8 bases. This CDR3 has 15 residues. CDR1 and CDR2 (germline): MDHEN, SYDVKM. The V gene end was trimmed by 4 bases and the J gene end by 8 bases; junction bases not matched to a gene: 9. The CDR3 reads CASSSPGTGGEKLFF. The CDR3 DNA reads TGTGCCAGCAGTTCCCCCGGGACAGGAGGGGAAAAACTGTTTTTT.

CDR3 in DNA: TGTGCCAGCTCACCACCGAGGGGGAGAGCCAAAAACATTCAGTACTTC. Its protein is CASSPPRGRAKNIQYF. The chain combines TRBV18 with TRBJ2-4, with a tentative D call TRBD1 (6 bases). This CDR3 is 16 amino acids long. The germline gives CDR1 KGHSH, CDR2 LQKENI. Trimming left V 0 bases short and J 0 bases short, with 9 bases between.

The rearrangement uses TRBV6-6 and TRBJ1-5, with 10 nucleotides matching TRBD1. CDR3 length equals 17 residues. V trimming: 5 bases; J trimming: 4 bases; junction bases outside the gene matches: 11. CDR1 is MNHNY and CDR2 is SVGAGI in the germline V gene (reference sequence). CDR3 sequence (DNA): TGTGCCAGCAGTGGATCCCTAGGACAGGGGGGAAATCAGCCCCAGCATTTT. This translates into CASSGSLGQGGNQPQHF.

The chain employs TRBV28 and TRBJ1-6; D is undetermined. Trimming cost V 3 bases and J 10 bases, with 13 bases left between them. The CDR3 sequence is 14 residues long. Germline V gives CDR1 MDHEN, CDR2 SYDVKM. In DNA form, the CDR3 reads TGTGCCAGCAGTTTCAGGCGGGAACTGTCACCCCTCCACTTT. This codes for CASSFRRELSPLHF.

The genes are TRBV5-1 and TRBJ1-6; D not resolved. The CDR3 runs to 15 residues. V shed 4 bases and J shed 10 bases, with 18 bases lying between them. Germline V CDR1 and CDR2: SGHRS, YFSETQ. This CDR3 reads CASSVGRARDSPLHF. CDR3 DNA sequence: TGCGCCAGCAGCGTCGGGAGAGCGAGAGACTCACCCCTCCACTTT.

This chain uses TRBV29-1 with TRBJ2-1, with 13 bases fitting TRBD2. Trimming at V came to 7 bases and at J to 7 bases, leaving 4 bases not matched to a gene. There are 13 residues in the CDR3. Germline assignment: CDR1 SQVTM and CDR2 ANQGSEA. The CDR3 is CSAGLAGVNEQFF. CDR3 DNA: TGCAGCGCCGGACTAGCGGGAGTGAATGAGCAGTTCTTC.

This clone showed up just a few times. This chain's CDR3 is CASSPGNYNSPLHF. CDR3 in DNA: TGTGCCAGCAGCCCCGGGAACTATAATTCACCCCTCCACTTT. This chain joins TRBV7-9 and TRBJ1-6, with unresolved D. Germline CDR1 reads SEHNR; CDR2 reads FQNEAQ (reference sequence). This CDR3 comprises 14 residues. V was trimmed by 5 bases and J by 3 bases, leaving 8 bases between them.

Many counts were recorded for this clone. The V gene is TRBV3-1 (or the pseudogene TRBV3-2), the J gene TRBJ2-1, with unresolved D. Germline assignment: CDR1 LGHDT and CDR2 YNNKEL (reference sequence). The CDR3 is made up of 12 amino acids. Trimming took 3 bases from V and 9 from J, leaving 9 bases between them. The CDR3 loop reads CASSHIPGEQFF. The CDR3 DNA follows: TGTGCCAGCAGCCATATACCGGGTGAGCAGTTCTTC.

This chain uses TRBV6-2 or TRBV6-3 with TRBJ1-3; no definite D call. Germline V gives CDR1 MNHEY, CDR2 SVGEGT. The CDR3 runs 16 residues. The germline V and J ends were trimmed by 3 bases and 0 bases, with 12 bases remaining between them. For the CDR3, the DNA is TGTGCCAGCAGTTATATCCCAGGACTCTCTGGAAACACCATATATTTT. Translated: CASSYIPGLSGNTIYF.